This entry lists 29 T cell receptor beta chains sequenced from one sample in a study of shared clonotypes between healthy human individuals. Repertoires were generated with immunoSEQ multiplex PCR, while TCRdb's copy carries only in-frame clones and drops some. The sample includes hundreds of thousands of clones, approximately 73% of them seen just once. Sequencing was done on a sample of memory CD4+ T cells sorted from blood. Documented subset: CD45RA-negative fraction. All receptors derive from a woman in her 30s in good health.

The CDR3: CATSRTTESRYEQYF. The CDR3 DNA is TGTGCCACCAGCAGAACGACAGAAAGTCGTTACGAGCAGTACTTC. The chain carries TRBV15 and TRBJ2-7, with D possibly matching TRBD1 (5 bases). CDR1 is LNHNV, CDR2 YYDKDF, per germline (reference sequence). V was cut by 2 bases and J by 4 bases, with 15 bases left in between. The CDR3 spans 15 residues.

This clone was recorded a few times. The chain has TRBV30 and TRBJ1-5, with D possibly matching TRBD1 (6 bases). Trimming left V 5 bases short and J 5 bases short, with 13 bases between. CDR1 is GTSNPN, CDR2 SVGIG, per germline (reference sequence). This CDR3 contains 13 residues. The CDR3 bases are TGTGCCTGGGCGACAGGAAATTATCAGCCCCAGCATTTT. This codes for CAWATGNYQPQHF.

The chain carries TRBV13 and TRBJ2-5; TRBD2 might be the D (6 bases). Germline CDR1 and CDR2: PRHDT and FYEKMQ (reference sequence). Trimming took off 5 bases at V and 4 bases at J, with 11 bases between the two ends. CDR3 length: 13 amino acids. The CDR3 sequence is CASSPTGVETQYF. In DNA, the CDR3 is TGTGCCAGCAGCCCGACGGGAGTAGAGACCCAGTACTTC.

The V and J genes are TRBV6-1 and TRBJ1-2; D is possibly TRBD1 (5 bases). Per the germline V gene, CDR1 is MNHNS and CDR2 is SASEGT. The CDR3 has 11 residues. V was clipped by 7 bases and J by 6 bases, with 9 bases between them. The CDR3 sequence is CASTRAHGYTF. The CDR3 DNA follows: TGTGCCAGCACCAGGGCGCATGGCTACACCTTC.

The chain combines TRBV7-2 with TRBJ2-7; D remains ambiguous. Deletions cut 1 base from V and 3 bases from J, with 10 bases between. The CDR3 length is 14 residues. Germline CDR1 and CDR2: SGHTA and FQGNSA. The CDR3 here is CASSLDNRRYEQYF. DNA for the CDR3: TGTGCCAGCAGCTTAGATAACAGACGCTACGAGCAGTACTTC.

This clone was seen only a few times. The V gene is TRBV23-1, the J gene TRBJ2-5, with 8 bases identical to TRBD1. TRBV23-1 is an ORF; its function is uncertain. This CDR3 is built from 15 residues. With 2 bases clipped from V and 5 bases from J, the junction kept 7 bases outside the gene matches. DNA for the CDR3: TGCGCCAGCAGTCAACGGACAGGGATGGAGGAGACCCAGTACTTC. It codes for CASSQRTGMEETQYF.

This clone has a single count. The chain has TRBV4-2 and TRBJ2-5; the D gene could be TRBD1 or TRBD2 (5 bases each). Germline V gives CDR1 LGHNA, CDR2 YNFKEQ. V lost 0 bases, J lost 0 bases, and 14 bases lay in between. The CDR3 has 17 residues. The CDR3 reads CASSQEGTLGYQETQYF. CDR3 DNA: TGTGCCAGCAGCCAAGAGGGGACCCTAGGGTACCAAGAGACCCAGTACTTC.

The J gene is TRBJ2-3, the V gene TRBV5-6; D gene unclear. The CDR3 is 13 residues long. Between the trimmed V and J ends, which lost 2 bases and 2 bases, there was a span of 6 bases. In germline, CDR1 is SGHDT, CDR2 YYEEEE. CDR3 sequence (DNA): TGTGCCAGCAGCTTAGGTAACACAGATACGCAGTATTTT. This translates into CASSLGNTDTQYF.

This chain connects TRBV6-6 to TRBJ1-5, with 8 bases aligning to TRBD1. The CDR3 sequence is 14 residues long. CDR1 is MNHNY, CDR2 SVGAGI, per germline (reference sequence). V lost 6 bases and J lost 2; bases outside the gene matches: 3. CDR3 coding DNA: TGTGCCAGCAGATCGGGACAGGGCAATCAGCCCCAGCATTTT. Translation: CASRSGQGNQPQHF.

The chain carries TRBV28 and TRBJ1-2; tentatively, D is TRBD1 (6 bases). V lost 4 bases to trimming and J lost 5 bases, with 17 bases between them. The CDR3 covers 15 residues. Germline-derived CDR1 and CDR2 are MDHEN and SYDVKM. The CDR3 bases are TGTGCCAGCAGTTCCGGACAGTTTGTAGGATATGGCTACACCTTC. Translating it yields CASSSGQFVGYGYTF.

The V gene is TRBV5-1, the J gene TRBJ2-7, with 11 nucleotides matching TRBD1. CDR3 length: 14 residues. Germline loops: CDR1 SGHRS, CDR2 YFSETQ. Trimming at V came to 4 bases and at J to 5 bases, leaving 5 bases not matched to a gene. The chain's CDR3 is CASSAGTGGNEQYF. CDR3 coding DNA: TGCGCCAGCAGCGCAGGGACAGGGGGTAACGAGCAGTACTTC.

The chain combines TRBV7-9 with TRBJ2-1; 9 nucleotides line up with TRBD2. The CDR3 spans 14 residues. V shed 8 bases, J shed 0 bases, and the junction held 2 bases outside the gene matches. Germline CDR1 is SEHNR and CDR2 is FQNEAQ (reference sequence). This chain's CDR3 is CASSGLASYNEQFF. CDR3 nucleotides: TGTGCCAGCTCGGGACTAGCCTCCTACAATGAGCAGTTCTTC. The full variable domain, rest sourced from reference TRBV7-9 and TRBJ2-1, is DTGVSQNPRHKITKRGQNVTFRCDPISEHNRLYWYRQTLGQGPEFLTYFQNEAQLEKSRLLSDRFSAERPKGSFSTLEIQRTEQGDSAMYLCASSGLASYNEQFFGPGTRLTVL.

V and J are TRBV6-1 and TRBJ1-2, with 8 bases lining up with TRBD1. Germline V gene data show CDR1 as MNHNS and CDR2 as SASEGT. Germline trimming cut 3 bases from V and 5 bases from J; bases unmatched to any gene: 5. This CDR3 has 14 amino acids. CDR3 loop: CASSDRTGCYGYTF. CDR3 DNA sequence: TGTGCCAGCAGTGACAGGACAGGGTGTTATGGCTACACCTTC.

This clone was recorded a few times. Within the sample, other DNA sequences also encode this same CDR3. The rearrangement links TRBV30 to TRBJ1-4; tentatively, D is TRBD1 (5 bases). Trimming pared 1 base from V and 7 bases from J, leaving 10 bases between. Looked up from germline, CDR1 is GTSNPN and CDR2 is SVGIG (reference sequence). CDR3 length: 13 amino acids. The CDR3 bases are TGTGCCTGGAGTGGGGGGGATGGTGAAAAACTGTTTTTT. Residues: CAWSGGDGEKLFF.

The chain uses TRBV30 and TRBJ1-5; D gene uncertain. The germline V gene has CDR1 GTSNPN and CDR2 SVGIG (reference sequence). The CDR3 is 16 residues long. The V and J ends lost 2 bases and 1 base respectively, with 15 bases between them. The CDR3 nucleotides are TGTGCCTGGAGTAAAGTGAGGCCGGACAGCAATCAGCCCCAGCATTTT. Translation: CAWSKVRPDSNQPQHF.

Concerning this clone: The sample carries other DNA sequences with the same CDR3. The rearrangement uses TRBV5-1 and TRBJ2-1; D call uncertain. Trimming took off 7 bases at V and 0 bases at J, with 8 bases between the two ends. Germline values: CDR1 SGHRS, CDR2 YFSETQ. The CDR3 length is 13 residues. The CDR3 coding sequence is TGCGCCAGCCGTCGGTCCTCCTACAATGAGCAGTTCTTC. It yields the protein CASRRSSYNEQFF.

The table lists this clone with a few counts. The V gene is TRBV25-1, the J gene TRBJ2-1; D remains ambiguous. Germline assignment: CDR1 MGHDK and CDR2 SYGVNS. The V and J ends lost 5 bases and 5 bases respectively, with 13 bases between them. The CDR3 consists of 14 residues. The CDR3 region is CASSLEEGHNEQFF. The CDR3 DNA reads as TGTGCCAGCAGTTTAGAAGAAGGACACAATGAGCAGTTCTTC.

V gene TRBV11-2 combines with J gene TRBJ1-1, with a possible D match to TRBD1 (5 bases). Per the germline V gene, CDR1 is SGHAT and CDR2 is FQNNGV. The CDR3 length is 13 residues. Trimming shortened V by 3 bases and J by 1 base, and 6 bases separated the two germline ends. The CDR3 DNA reads as TGTGCCAGCAGCTTCGGACAGAACACTGAAGCTTTCTTT. Translation: CASSFGQNTEAFF. The full variable domain, with the rest looked up from reference TRBV11-2 and TRBJ1-1, is EAGVAQSPRYKIIEKRQSVAFWCNPISGHATLYWYQQILGQGPKLLIQFQNNGVVDDSQLPKDRFSAERLKGVDSTLKIQPAKLEDSAVYLCASSFGQNTEAFFGQGTRLTVV.

This chain uses TRBV10-3 with TRBJ1-1; TRBD1 matches at 7 bases. V trimming: 6 bases; J trimming: 1 base; junction bases outside the gene matches: 5. The CDR3 is made up of 14 amino acids. The germline CDR1 and CDR2 sequences are ENHRY and SYGVKD. This CDR3 reads CAIRGQVGNTEAFF. The CDR3 bases are TGTGCCATCAGAGGACAGGTAGGGAACACTGAAGCTTTCTTT.

This clone was counted only a few times. The chain has TRBV5-4 and TRBJ2-1; 7 bases line up with TRBD1. Germline V CDR1 and CDR2: SGHNT, YYREEE (reference sequence). The V gene end was trimmed by 2 bases and the J gene end by 9 bases; junction bases not matched to a gene: 11. The CDR3 has 15 residues. The DNA for the CDR3 is TGTGCCAGCAGCTTTAACGCAGGGGGTGGGGGTGAGCAGTTCTTC. It is translated as CASSFNAGGGGEQFF.

The rearrangement links TRBV27 to TRBJ2-7; D might be TRBD1 or TRBD2, each matching 5 bases. V was trimmed by 10 bases and J by 2 bases, leaving 27 bases between them. Germline CDR1 reads MNHEY; CDR2 reads SMNVEV (reference sequence). The CDR3 totals 17 residues. The CDR3 is CAISPGLGGGPTYEQYF. In DNA, the CDR3 is TGTGCCATCTCGCCCGGCCTGGGTGGGGGACCAACCTACGAGCAGTACTTC.

The rearrangement uses TRBV2 and TRBJ2-2; D call uncertain. Trimming shortened V by 3 bases and J by 1 base, and 6 bases separated the two germline ends. Germline CDR1 and CDR2: SNHLY and FYNNEI. The CDR3 consists of 14 residues. DNA of the CDR3: TGTGCCAGCAGTGACCGGCGGAACACCGGGGAGCTGTTTTTT. This sequence encodes CASSDRRNTGELFF.

This clone was recorded once. V is TRBV4-1 and J is TRBJ2-3; 7 bases are a match to TRBD2. Germline V lookup: CDR1 MGHRA, CDR2 YSYEKL. CDR3 length: 13 amino acids. With 3 bases clipped from V and 12 bases from J, the junction kept 9 bases outside the gene matches. The CDR3 DNA follows: TGCGCCAGCAGCCAGGACCGGGACTACCAACAGTATTTT. Translating it yields CASSQDRDYQQYF.

In this sample, this clone turned up once. The chain joins TRBV9 to TRBJ2-6; D is perhaps TRBD1 (5 bases). The length of the CDR3 is 15 residues. Trimming pared 0 bases from V and 2 bases from J, leaving 6 bases between. CDR1 SGDLS and CDR2 YYNGEE come from the germline V gene. The CDR3 protein is CASSVEGAGANVLTF. DNA of the CDR3: TGTGCCAGCAGCGTAGAAGGGGCTGGGGCCAACGTCCTGACTTTC.

Ten or more counts support this clone. The identical CDR3 is also encoded by other nucleotide sequences in the sample. The chain links TRBV4-1 to TRBJ1-5; D gene uncertain. The CDR3 is made up of 14 amino acids. The germline CDR1 and CDR2 sequences are MGHRA and YSYEKL. V was clipped by 0 bases and J by 4 bases, with 7 bases between them. The CDR3 sequence is CASSQDEGNQPQHF. CDR3 sequence (DNA): TGCGCCAGCAGCCAAGACGAAGGAAATCAGCCCCAGCATTTT.

The sample holds many counts of this clone. The chain's CDR3 is CASSFGSYSGANVLTF. The CDR3 coding sequence is TGTGCCAGCAGCTTCGGTTCCTACTCTGGGGCCAACGTCCTGACTTTC. V usage is TRBV5-8 and J usage is TRBJ2-6; D is undetermined. From germline, CDR1 is SGHTS and CDR2 YDEGEE. V lost 2 bases and J lost 0, with 9 bases in between. CDR3 length equals 16 residues.

V usage is TRBV5-1 and J usage is TRBJ2-3; 7 positions match TRBD1. The CDR3 length is 18 residues. The germline V gene encodes CDR1 SGHRS and CDR2 YFSETQ. With V trimmed by 0 bases and J by 3 bases, 13 bases remained unmatched. DNA of the CDR3: TGCGCCAGCAGCTTGGAGGGACGACAGGGAGTCACAACAGATACGCAGTATTTT. Translating gives CASSLEGRQGVTTDTQYF. Complete variable domain (other parts from reference TRBV5-1 and TRBJ2-3): KAGVTQTPRYLIKTRGQQVTLSCSPISGHRSVSWYQQTPGQGLQFLFEYFSETQRNKGNFPGRFSGRQFSNSRSEMNVSTLELGDSALYLCASSLEGRQGVTTDTQYFGPGTRLTVL.

This clone appeared a single time. The chain combines TRBV27 with TRBJ1-1; no firm D call. The CDR3 is 14 amino acids. From germline, CDR1 is MNHEY and CDR2 SMNVEV (reference sequence). V was clipped by 2 bases and J by 1 base, with 8 bases between them. CDR3 region: CASSLHTPNTEAFF. The CDR3 DNA sequence: TGTGCCAGCAGTTTACACACGCCGAACACTGAAGCTTTCTTT.

This clone has a count of ten or more. The rearrangement uses TRBV6-1 and TRBJ2-7; weak D call: TRBD2 (5 bases). The CDR3 consists of 17 residues. Germline CDR1 is MNHNS and CDR2 is SASEGT. V lost 3 bases, J lost 1 base, and 19 bases lay in between. The CDR3 spells CASSDARGWAASYEQYF. Here the CDR3 DNA reads TGTGCCAGCAGTGATGCCCGGGGATGGGCGGCTTCCTACGAGCAGTACTTC.